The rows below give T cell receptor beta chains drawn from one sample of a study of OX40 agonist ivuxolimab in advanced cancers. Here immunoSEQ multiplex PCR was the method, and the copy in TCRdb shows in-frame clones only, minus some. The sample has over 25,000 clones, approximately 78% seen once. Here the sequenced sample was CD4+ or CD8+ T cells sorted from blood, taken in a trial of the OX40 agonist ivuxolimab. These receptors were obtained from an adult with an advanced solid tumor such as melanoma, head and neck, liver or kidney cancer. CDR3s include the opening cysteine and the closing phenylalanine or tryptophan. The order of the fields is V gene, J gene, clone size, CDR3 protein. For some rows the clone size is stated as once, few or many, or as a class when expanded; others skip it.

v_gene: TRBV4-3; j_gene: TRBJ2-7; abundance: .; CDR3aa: CASSQDTTGGPYEQYF
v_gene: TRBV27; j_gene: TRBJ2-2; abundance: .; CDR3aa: CASSLSIGGELFF
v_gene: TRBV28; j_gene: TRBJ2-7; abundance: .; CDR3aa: CASRPQGPEQYF
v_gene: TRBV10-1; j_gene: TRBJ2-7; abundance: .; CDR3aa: CASNAPGHRFEQYF
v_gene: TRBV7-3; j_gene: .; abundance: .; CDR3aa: CASSPGQHSYEQYF
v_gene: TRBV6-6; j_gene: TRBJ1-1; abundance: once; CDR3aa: CASTATGANTEAFF
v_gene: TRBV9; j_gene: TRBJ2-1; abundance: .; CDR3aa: CASSVGAGVRNEQFF
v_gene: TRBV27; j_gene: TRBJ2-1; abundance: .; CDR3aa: CASSTRLAGEGYNEQFF
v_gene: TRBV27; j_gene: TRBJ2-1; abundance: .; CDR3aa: CASSPSGPYNEQFF
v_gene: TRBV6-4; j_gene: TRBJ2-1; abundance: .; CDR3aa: CASSDSVYNEQFF
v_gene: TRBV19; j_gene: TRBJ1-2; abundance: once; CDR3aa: CASSRARDYGYTF
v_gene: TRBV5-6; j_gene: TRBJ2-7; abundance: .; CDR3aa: CASTPTAFPGYEQYF
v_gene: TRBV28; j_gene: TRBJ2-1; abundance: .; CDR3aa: CASSLALAIENEQFF
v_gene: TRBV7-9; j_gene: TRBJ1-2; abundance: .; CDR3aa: CASSFSTNYGYTF
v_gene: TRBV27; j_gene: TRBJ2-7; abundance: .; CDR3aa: CASSLAGSSYEQYF
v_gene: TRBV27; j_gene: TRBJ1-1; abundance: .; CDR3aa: CASSLSGAGNTEAFF
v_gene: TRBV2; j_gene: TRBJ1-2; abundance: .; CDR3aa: CASRDMELNGYTF
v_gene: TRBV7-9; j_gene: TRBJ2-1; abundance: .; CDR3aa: CASSLVGPSSYNEQFF
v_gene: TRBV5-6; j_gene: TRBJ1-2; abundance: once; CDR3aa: CASSVDRGFPNYGYTF
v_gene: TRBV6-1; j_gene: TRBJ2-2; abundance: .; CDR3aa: CASREATGELFF
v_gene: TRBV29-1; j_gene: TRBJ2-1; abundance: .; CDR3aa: CSGDGASGRADADEQFF
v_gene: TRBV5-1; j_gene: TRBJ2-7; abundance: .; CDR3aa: CASSVTTGGRYEQYF
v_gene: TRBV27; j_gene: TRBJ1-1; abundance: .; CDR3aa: CASTPGVSSLNTEAFF
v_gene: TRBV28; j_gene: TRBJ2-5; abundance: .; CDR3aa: CASSYSPGTQSETQYF
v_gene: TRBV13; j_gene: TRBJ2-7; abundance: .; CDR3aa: CASSLELAGNAEQYF
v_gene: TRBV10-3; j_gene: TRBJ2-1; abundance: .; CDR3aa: CAISDELAGGQSYNEQFF
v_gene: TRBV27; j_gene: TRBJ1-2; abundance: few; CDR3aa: CASSPGGPGGYTF
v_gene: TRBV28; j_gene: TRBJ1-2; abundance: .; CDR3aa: CASSFPGQGVYGYTF
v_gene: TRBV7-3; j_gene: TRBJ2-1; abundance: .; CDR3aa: CASSPGGGVDNEQFF
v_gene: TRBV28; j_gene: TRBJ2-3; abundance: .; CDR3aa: CASRITSYSTDTQYF
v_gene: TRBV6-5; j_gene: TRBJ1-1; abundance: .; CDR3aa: CASSRGRADEAFF
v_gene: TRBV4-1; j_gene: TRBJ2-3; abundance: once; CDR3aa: CASSQERGDANTQYF
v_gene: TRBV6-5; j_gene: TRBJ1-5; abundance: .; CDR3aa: CASSRADSFNQPQHF
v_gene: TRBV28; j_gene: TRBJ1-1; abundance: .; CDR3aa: CASSPQGVTEAFF
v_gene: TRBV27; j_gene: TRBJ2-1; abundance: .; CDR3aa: CASKAGGAYNEQFF
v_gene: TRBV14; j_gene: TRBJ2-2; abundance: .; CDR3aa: CASSQGTGELFF
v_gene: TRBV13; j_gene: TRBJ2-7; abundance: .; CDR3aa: CASSIRTGTDYYEQYF
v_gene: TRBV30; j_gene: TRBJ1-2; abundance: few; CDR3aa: CAWKGPTARGYTF
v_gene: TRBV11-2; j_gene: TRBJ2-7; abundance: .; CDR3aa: CASSLAWGATYEQYF